The 22 T cell receptor beta chains reported below all come from one sample, sequenced in a study of lymphopenia after photon versus proton radiotherapy. The assay was immunoSEQ multiplex PCR, and TCRdb's table has in-frame clones only and misses some. The sample includes about 62,000 clones, 75% to 90% seen only once; the top ten take 9.5% to 15%. The source material was peripheral blood, sampled from a patient treated with proton-based radiotherapy. These receptors originate from an elderly man with esophageal cancer.

The rearrangement joins TRBV11-2 to TRBJ2-2, with 8 bases that match TRBD1. The CDR3 has 16 amino acids. Germline lookup yields CDR1 SGHAT and CDR2 FQNNGV. The junction had 7 bases not matched to a gene; V was cut back by 2 bases and J by 5 bases. Here the CDR3 DNA reads TGTGCCAGCAGCTTAATGGGACAGGCTCTTACCGGGGAGCTGTTTTTT. Its protein is CASSLMGQALTGELFF.

CDR3 DNA: TGTGCCAGCAGCGTAGGCACAGGGGGCGGGCAGCCCCAGCATTTT. It specifies CASSVGTGGGQPQHF. The chain joins TRBV9 to TRBJ1-5; 9 positions agree with TRBD1. Looked up from germline, CDR1 is SGDLS and CDR2 is YYNGEE. Unmatched junction bases numbered 5, after V lost 0 bases and J lost 7 bases. CDR3 size: 15 residues. Complete variable domain (other parts from reference TRBV9 and TRBJ1-5): DSGVTQTPKHLITATGQRVTLRCSPRSGDLSVYWYQQSLDQGLQFLIQYYNGEERAKGNILERFSAQQFPDLHSELNLSSLELGDSALYFCASSVGTGGGQPQHFGDGTRLSIL.

The chain joins TRBV7-2 to TRBJ2-2; no definite D call. The CDR3 runs 13 residues. Trimming shortened V by 5 bases and J by 5 bases, and 9 bases separated the two germline ends. The germline V gene encodes CDR1 SGHTA and CDR2 FQGNSA. The CDR3 DNA sequence: TGTGCCAGCAGCCGGACCCTAACCGGGGAGCTGTTTTTT. Amino acids: CASSRTLTGELFF.

This chain uses TRBV6-5 with TRBJ1-2; no firm D call. V was clipped by 6 bases and J by 4 bases, with 12 bases between them. The CDR3 runs 13 residues. Per the germline V gene, CDR1 is MNHEY and CDR2 is SVGAGI. CDR3 sequence reads: CASSQPGVYGYTF. CDR3 sequence (DNA): TGTGCCAGCAGCCAGCCAGGAGTCTATGGCTACACCTTC.

The chain couples TRBV18 to TRBJ1-1; 7 bases are shared with TRBD1. Per germline, CDR1 KGHSH and CDR2 LQKENI. There are 16 residues in the CDR3. The V and J ends lost 2 bases and 1 base, in that order; junction bases with no gene match: 7. The CDR3 bases are TGTGCCAGCTCACCATTTGCTGGACAGGCGAACACTGAAGCTTTCTTT. Translated: CASSPFAGQANTEAFF.

The V and J genes are TRBV7-2 and TRBJ2-1; 9 bases are a match to TRBD1. This CDR3 has 15 residues. Germline V gives CDR1 SGHTA, CDR2 FQGNSA. The junction had 13 bases not matched to a gene; V was cut back by 1 base and J by 15 bases. Written as DNA, the CDR3 is TGTGCCAGCAGCTTAGTCGGAAACAGGGGGCGAAGTCCGTTCTTC. Residues: CASSLVGNRGRSPFF.

There are a few counts of this clone. The genes are TRBV9 and TRBJ2-5; the D gene is possibly TRBD1 (7 bases). This CDR3 has 14 residues. Germline CDR1 and CDR2: SGDLS and YYNGEE. Between the trimmed V and J ends, which lost 3 bases and 1 base, there was a span of 10 bases. DNA of the CDR3: TGTGCCAGCAGCGGGCAGGGGGGCCAAGAGACCCAGTACTTC. It translates to CASSGQGGQETQYF.

This chain links TRBV30 with TRBJ2-2, with a tentative D call TRBD1 (5 bases). V was pared by 2 bases and J by 1 base, with 8 bases between. This CDR3 comprises 14 residues. From germline, CDR1 is GTSNPN and CDR2 SVGIG (reference sequence). Here the CDR3 reads CAWSRGGNTGELFF. The CDR3 DNA is TGTGCCTGGAGTAGGGGCGGGAACACCGGGGAGCTGTTTTTT.

The CDR3 region is CASSSQDAAQYF. The CDR3 bases are TGTGCCAGCAGTTCCCAGGATGCCGCGCAGTATTTT. The J gene is TRBJ2-3, the V gene TRBV27; no clear D gene. The CDR3 extends over 12 amino acids. Looked up from germline, CDR1 is MNHEY and CDR2 is SMNVEV (reference sequence). V lost 4 bases, J lost 10 bases, and 12 bases lay in between.

This clone appeared a few times. The chain couples TRBV5-1 to TRBJ2-5; TRBD1 agrees at 12 bases. The CDR3 extends over 15 amino acids. Trimming removed 4 bases from V and 5 bases from J; junction bases left unmatched: 6. The germline V gene encodes CDR1 SGHRS and CDR2 YFSETQ. CDR3 coding DNA: TGCGCCAGCAGCGCCGGGACAGGGGGCGTGGAGACCCAGTACTTC. It translates to CASSAGTGGVETQYF.

V is TRBV16 and J is TRBJ2-7; no reliable D call. V was clipped by 4 bases and J by 2 bases, with 24 bases between them. CDR3 length: 18 amino acids. Germline V gene lookup returns CDR1 KGHSY and CDR2 FQNENV. The CDR3 DNA sequence: TGTGCCAGCAGCCCCTCCTATTCTTCGACACCAGGAGCCTACGAGCAGTACTTC. This encodes CASSPSYSSTPGAYEQYF.

The chain links TRBV19 to TRBJ2-1; 8 bases fit TRBD1. The germline V gene has CDR1 LNHDA and CDR2 SQIVND (reference sequence). J was trimmed by 10 bases and V by 5 bases; bases with no gene match: 4. The CDR3 has 12 amino acids. The CDR3 region is CASSEGQVEQFF. The CDR3 region has the DNA TGTGCCAGTAGTGAGGGACAGGTAGAGCAGTTCTTC.

In DNA form, the CDR3 reads TGCGCCAGCAGCTCGGGACTAGCGGGACCGAACACCGGGGAGCTGTTTTTT. Translation: CASSSGLAGPNTGELFF. The V and J genes are TRBV5-1 and TRBJ2-2; 13 bases agree with TRBD2. The trim removed 3 bases at V and 0 bases at J, leaving 2 bases unmatched. CDR3 length: 17 amino acids. From germline, CDR1 is SGHRS and CDR2 YFSETQ.

CDR3 residues: CASSFTATYGYTF. The CDR3 region has the DNA TGTGCCAGCAGCTTTACCGCGACTTATGGCTACACCTTC. V usage is TRBV5-8 and J usage is TRBJ1-2; D remains unclear. This CDR3 spans 13 amino acids. Germline CDR1 is SGHTS and CDR2 is YDEGEE. Trimming removed 2 bases at V and 5 bases at J, with 10 bases between.

The CDR3 protein is CAGEASYGYTF. CDR3 nucleotides: TGTGCCGGGGAGGCGTCCTATGGCTACACCTTC. This chain uses TRBV30 with TRBJ1-2; D is undetermined. The CDR3 consists of 11 residues. The V and J ends lost 8 bases and 4 bases respectively, with 11 bases between them. Germline CDR1 is GTSNPN and CDR2 is SVGIG (reference sequence). The variable domain in full, with the rest retrieved from reference TRBV30 and TRBJ1-2, is SQTIHQWPATLVQPVGSPLSLECTVEGTSNPNLYWYRQAAGRGLQLLFYSVGIGQISSEVPQNLSASRPQDRQFILSSKKLLLSDSGFYLCAGEASYGYTFGSGTRLTVV.

The rearrangement joins TRBV11-2 to TRBJ2-5; 8 bases align to TRBD2. The V gene end was trimmed by 7 bases and the J gene end by 11 bases; junction bases not matched to a gene: 18. Germline CDR1 is SGHAT and CDR2 is FQNNGV. This CDR3 has 15 amino acids. CDR3 region: CASTPGGRPLGEQYF. The DNA of the CDR3 is TGTGCCAGCACCCCTGGCGGGAGGCCCCTCGGAGAGCAGTACTTC.

The rearrangement joins TRBV7-8 to TRBJ2-3; TRBD2 matches at 14 bases. CDR1 and CDR2 (germline): SGHVS, FQNEAQ. The CDR3 is made up of 15 amino acids. Trimming cost V 8 bases and J 3 bases; bases outside gene matches: 4. DNA for the CDR3: TGTGCCAGCTCAGGACTAGCGGGGGGTACAGATACGCAGTATTTT. Residues: CASSGLAGGTDTQYF. Full variable domain (rest looked up from reference TRBV7-8 and TRBJ2-3): GAGVSQSPRYKVAKRGQDVALRCDPISGHVSLFWYQQALGQGPEFLTYFQNEAQLDKSGLPSDRFFAERPEGSVSTLKIQRTQQEDSAVYLCASSGLAGGTDTQYFGPGTRLTVL.

This rearrangement joins TRBV5-1 to TRBJ2-5; 7 bases line up with TRBD1. The V gene end was trimmed by 4 bases and the J gene end by 1 base; junction bases not matched to a gene: 4. Per germline, CDR1 SGHRS and CDR2 YFSETQ. The CDR3 is made up of 14 amino acids. CDR3 in DNA: TGCGCCAGCAGCGCCCGGACAGGCCAAGAGACCCAGTACTTC. Translating it yields CASSARTGQETQYF.

V usage is TRBV11-2 and J usage is TRBJ2-5; 11 bases are a match to TRBD2. The J call could be wrong; TRBJ2-7 is a better fit for the DNA end. Germline V lookup: CDR1 SGHAT, CDR2 FQNNGV. The CDR3 length is 15 residues. For the CDR3, the DNA is TGTGCCAGCAGCCCCACTAGCGGGAGTTCCCACGAGCAGTACTTC. Residues: CASSPTSGSSHEQYF.

The CDR3 region has the DNA TGTGCCAGCAGCTTACAGGGTTTAGAAGAGACCCAGTACTTC. The encoded protein is CASSLQGLEETQYF. The rearrangement links TRBV7-3 to TRBJ2-5; D is possibly TRBD1 (5 bases). This CDR3 contains 14 residues. Between the trimmed V and J ends, which lost 2 bases and 3 bases, there was a span of 10 bases. Germline V gene lookup returns CDR1 SGHTA and CDR2 FQGTGA.

At least ten counts were recorded for this clone. The J gene is TRBJ2-7, the V gene TRBV18, with D uncertain. The CDR3 covers 15 residues. Germline loops: CDR1 KGHSH, CDR2 LQKENI. With 3 bases removed from V and 0 bases from J, the gap between germline ends came to 12 bases. DNA of the CDR3: TGTGCCAGCTCACCCGAAGTCCGGTCCTCCTACGAGCAGTACTTC. Encoded protein: CASSPEVRSSYEQYF.

V is TRBV21-1 and J is TRBJ1-5; the listed D gene, TRBD1, was not tested against the DNA. TRBV21-1 is a pseudogene segment. The CDR3 is 18 amino acids. The chain's CDR3 is CASSKSDYRDRGNQPQHF. The CDR3 nucleotides read TGTGCCAGCAGCAAAAGTGACTACCGGGACAGGGGAAATCAGCCCCAGCATTTT.